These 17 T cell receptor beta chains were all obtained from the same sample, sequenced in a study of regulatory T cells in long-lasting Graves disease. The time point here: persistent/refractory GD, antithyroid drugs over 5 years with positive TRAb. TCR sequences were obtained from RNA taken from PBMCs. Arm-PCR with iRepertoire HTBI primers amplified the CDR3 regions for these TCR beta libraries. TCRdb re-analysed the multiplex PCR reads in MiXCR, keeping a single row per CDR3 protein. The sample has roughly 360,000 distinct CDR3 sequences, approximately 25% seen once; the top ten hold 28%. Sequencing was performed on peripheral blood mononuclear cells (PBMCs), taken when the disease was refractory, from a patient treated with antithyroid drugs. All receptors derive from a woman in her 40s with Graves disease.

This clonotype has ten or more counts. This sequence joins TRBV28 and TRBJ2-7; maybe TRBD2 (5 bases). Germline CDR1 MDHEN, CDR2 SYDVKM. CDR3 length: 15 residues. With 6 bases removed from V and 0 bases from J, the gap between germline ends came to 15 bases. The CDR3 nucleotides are TGTGCCAGCAGGTATTGGACTTCCTTCTCCTACGAGCAGTACTTC. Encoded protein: CASRYWTSFSYEQYF.

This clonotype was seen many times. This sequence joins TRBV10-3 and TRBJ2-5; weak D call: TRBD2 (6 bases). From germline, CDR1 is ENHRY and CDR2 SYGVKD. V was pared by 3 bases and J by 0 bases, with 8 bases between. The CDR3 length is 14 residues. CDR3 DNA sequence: TGTGCCATCAGTGATCCGGGGGACCAAGAGACCCAGTACTTC. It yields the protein CAISDPGDQETQYF.

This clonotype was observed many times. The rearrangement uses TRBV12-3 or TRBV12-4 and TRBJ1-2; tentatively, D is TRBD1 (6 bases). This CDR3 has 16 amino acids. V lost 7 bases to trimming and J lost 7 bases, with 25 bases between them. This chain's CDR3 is CASTNRVLSPNIGYTF. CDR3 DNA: TGTGCCAGCACAAACAGGGTCTTGAGCCCGAATATTGGCTACACCTTC.

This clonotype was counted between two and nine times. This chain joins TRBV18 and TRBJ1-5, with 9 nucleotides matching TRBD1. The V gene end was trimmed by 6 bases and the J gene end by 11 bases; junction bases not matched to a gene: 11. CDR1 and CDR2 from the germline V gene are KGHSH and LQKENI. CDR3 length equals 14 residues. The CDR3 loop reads CASSPGQGTSAQHF. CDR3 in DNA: TGTGCCAGCTCCCCGGGACAGGGCACATCGGCCCAGCATTTT.

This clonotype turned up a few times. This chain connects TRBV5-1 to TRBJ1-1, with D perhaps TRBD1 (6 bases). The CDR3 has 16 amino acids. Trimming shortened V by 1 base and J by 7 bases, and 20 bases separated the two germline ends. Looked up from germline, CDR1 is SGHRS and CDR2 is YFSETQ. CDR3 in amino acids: CASSLMVVGGGGEAFF. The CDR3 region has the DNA TGCGCCAGCAGCTTGATGGTCGTCGGAGGGGGGGGTGAAGCTTTCTTT.

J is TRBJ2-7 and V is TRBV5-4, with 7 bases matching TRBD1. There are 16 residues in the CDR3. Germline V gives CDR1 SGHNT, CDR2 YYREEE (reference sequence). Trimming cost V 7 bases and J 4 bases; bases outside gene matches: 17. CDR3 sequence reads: CASGPKPGQQTYEQYF. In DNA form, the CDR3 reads TGTGCCAGCGGCCCCAAACCGGGACAGCAAACTTACGAGCAGTACTTC.

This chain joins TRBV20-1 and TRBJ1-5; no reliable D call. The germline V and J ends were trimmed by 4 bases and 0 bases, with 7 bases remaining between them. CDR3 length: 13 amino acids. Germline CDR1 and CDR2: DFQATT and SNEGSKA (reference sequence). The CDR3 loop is CSAKGTSNQPQHF. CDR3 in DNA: TGCAGTGCTAAAGGTACTAGCAATCAGCCCCAGCATTTT.

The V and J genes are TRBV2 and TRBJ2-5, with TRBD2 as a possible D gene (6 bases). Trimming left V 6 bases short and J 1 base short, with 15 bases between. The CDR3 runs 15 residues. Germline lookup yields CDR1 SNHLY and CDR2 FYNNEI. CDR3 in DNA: TGTGCCAGCAGCCCCAATAGCGGCCCCCAAGAGACCCAGTACTTC. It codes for CASSPNSGPQETQYF.

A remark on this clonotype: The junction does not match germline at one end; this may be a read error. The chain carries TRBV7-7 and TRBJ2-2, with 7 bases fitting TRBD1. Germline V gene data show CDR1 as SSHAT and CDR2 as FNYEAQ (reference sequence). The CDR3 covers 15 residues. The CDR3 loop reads CASSPRDRITGELFF. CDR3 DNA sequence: TGTGCTAGCAGCCCCCGGGACAGAATTACCGGGGAGCTGTTTTTT. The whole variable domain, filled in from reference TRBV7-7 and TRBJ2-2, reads GAGVSQSPRYKVTKRGQDVTLRCDPISSHATLYWYQQALGQGPEFLTYFNYEAQPDKSGLPSDRFSAERPEGSISTLTIQRTEQRDSAMYRCASSPRDRITGELFFGEGSRLTVL.

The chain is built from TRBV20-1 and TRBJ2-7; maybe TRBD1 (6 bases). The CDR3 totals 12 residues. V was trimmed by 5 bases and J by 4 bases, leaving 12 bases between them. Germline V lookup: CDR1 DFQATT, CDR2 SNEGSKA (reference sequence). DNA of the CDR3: TGCAGTGCTGGGGGCAGTGGGTACGAGCAGTACTTC. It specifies CSAGGSGYEQYF.

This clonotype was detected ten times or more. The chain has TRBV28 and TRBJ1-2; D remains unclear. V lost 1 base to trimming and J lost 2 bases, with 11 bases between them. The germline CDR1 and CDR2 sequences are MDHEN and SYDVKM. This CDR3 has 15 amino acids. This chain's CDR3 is CASSLYRALNYGYTF. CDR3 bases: TGTGCCAGCAGTTTATATCGGGCACTCAACTATGGCTACACCTTC.

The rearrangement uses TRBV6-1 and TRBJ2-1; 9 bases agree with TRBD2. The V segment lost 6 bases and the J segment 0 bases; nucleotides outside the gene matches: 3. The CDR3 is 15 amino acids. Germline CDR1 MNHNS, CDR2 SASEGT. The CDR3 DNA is TGTGCCAGCAGGTCTAGCGGGGCCTCCTACAATGAGCAGTTCTTC. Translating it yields CASRSSGASYNEQFF.

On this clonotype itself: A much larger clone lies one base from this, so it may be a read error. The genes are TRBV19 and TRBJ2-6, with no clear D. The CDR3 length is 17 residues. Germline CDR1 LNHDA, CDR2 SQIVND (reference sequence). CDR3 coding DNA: TGTGTCAGTAGAGAGTGGCCAGGCGTTACTGGGGCCAACGTCCTGACTTTC. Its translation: CVSREWPGVTGANVLTF.

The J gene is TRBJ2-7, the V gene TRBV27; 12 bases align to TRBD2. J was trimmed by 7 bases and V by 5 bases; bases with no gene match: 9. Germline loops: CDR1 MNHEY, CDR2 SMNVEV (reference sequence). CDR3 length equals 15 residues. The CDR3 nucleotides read TGTGCCAGCAGTACCGGGACTAGCGGGTCTGTAGAGCAGTACTTC. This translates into CASSTGTSGSVEQYF.

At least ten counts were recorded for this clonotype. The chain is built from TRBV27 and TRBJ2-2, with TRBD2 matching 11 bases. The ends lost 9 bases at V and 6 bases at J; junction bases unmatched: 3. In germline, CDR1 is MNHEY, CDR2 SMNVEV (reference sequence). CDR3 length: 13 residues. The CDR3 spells CASSGRAAGELFF. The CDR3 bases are TGTGCCAGTAGCGGGAGGGCGGCCGGGGAGCTGTTTTTT.

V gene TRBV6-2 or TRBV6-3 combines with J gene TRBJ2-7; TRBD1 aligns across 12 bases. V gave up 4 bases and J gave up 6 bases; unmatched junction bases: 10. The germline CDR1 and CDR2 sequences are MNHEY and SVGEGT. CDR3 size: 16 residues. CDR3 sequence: CASSSTPGQGAREQYF. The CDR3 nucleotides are TGTGCCAGCAGTTCCACTCCGGGACAGGGGGCACGCGAGCAGTACTTC.

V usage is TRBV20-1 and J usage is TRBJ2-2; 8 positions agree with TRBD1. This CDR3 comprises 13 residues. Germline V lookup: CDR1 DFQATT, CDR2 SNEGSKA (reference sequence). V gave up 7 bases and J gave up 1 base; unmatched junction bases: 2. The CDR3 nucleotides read TGCAGTGTCGGGACAGGGAACACCGGGGAGCTGTTTTTT. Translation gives CSVGTGNTGELFF.